Listed below are T cell receptor beta chains from one sample, sequenced in a study of CD8 T cells in ankylosing spondylitis. TCRdb passed the 5' RACE reads through MiXCR, listing each CDR3 protein once. Seen here are 200,000 to 300,000 distinct CDR3 sequences, about 11% observed once, and the top ten hold approximately 6.6%. Sequencing was carried out using blood, either unsorted or a sorted T cell fraction (not recorded which). These TCRs come from a male donor with ankylosing spondylitis or in good health (not recorded which). Each CDR3 is given with its conserved first and last residue.

v_call: TRBV11-2
cdr3_aa: CASSSSRGELFF

v_call: TRBV20-1
cdr3_aa: CSARSLVSYEQYF

v_call: TRBV5-1
cdr3_aa: CASRSPGSVDTQYF

v_call: TRBV28
cdr3_aa: CASSYAASGKRGELFF

v_call: TRBV20-1
cdr3_aa: CSASQGQPDQPQHF

v_call: TRBV11-2
cdr3_aa: CASRPRDFNNEQFF

v_call: TRBV20-1
cdr3_aa: CSARTGLAGKETQYF

v_call: TRBV30
cdr3_aa: CAWKGTSGRNEQFF

v_call: TRBV4-2
cdr3_aa: CASSQGTSGWNSSYNEQFF

v_call: TRBV13
cdr3_aa: CASSLGIAPDTQYF

v_call: TRBV9
cdr3_aa: CASSVDPGFNQSQHF

v_call: TRBV19
cdr3_aa: CATGPGTQTSQYF

v_call: TRBV5-6
cdr3_aa: CASSFPGLDEQYF

v_call: TRBV4-1
cdr3_aa: CASSLTLTGGSHSYGYTF

v_call: TRBV18
cdr3_aa: CASSPDPGRDEAFF

v_call: TRBV3-1
cdr3_aa: CASSHDTGPYEQYF

v_call: TRBV3-1
cdr3_aa: CASSQSEGRDTQYF

v_call: TRBV6-1
cdr3_aa: CASSGGLAGGQETQYF

v_call: TRBV27
cdr3_aa: CASSLWARGISNQPQHF

v_call: TRBV5-1
cdr3_aa: CASSSGLSGYTF

v_call: TRBV27
cdr3_aa: CASLGVMNTEAFF

v_call: TRBV5-1
cdr3_aa: CASSSSGVSTDTQYF

v_call: TRBV7-9
cdr3_aa: CASRSPGQGDLETQYF

v_call: TRBV3-1
cdr3_aa: CASSQDRGRTSNTEAFF

v_call: TRBV25-1
cdr3_aa: CASSPWDNANYGYTF

v_call: TRBV6-5
cdr3_aa: CASSYGGLAGKKGELFF

v_call: TRBV15
cdr3_aa: CATSRDRVAEQYF

v_call: TRBV29-1
cdr3_aa: CSVRDPNQPQHF

v_call: TRBV20-1
cdr3_aa: CSALGAEAFF

v_call: TRBV12-3/TRBV12-4
cdr3_aa: CASSPDLSNEKLFF

v_call: TRBV5-1
cdr3_aa: CASSFPDYNEQFF

v_call: TRBV6-1
cdr3_aa: CASRNRESNTEAFF

v_call: TRBV20-1
cdr3_aa: CSSGSEDETQYF

v_call: TRBV20-1
cdr3_aa: CCATRGQGEETNYGYTF